This T cell receptor beta chain stems from a study of blood T cell repertoires in COVID-19. At the level of the study: Samples representing acute and convalescent COVID-19 were sourced from the United States, Italy and Spain. Sample material is recorded as cDNA or gDNA derived from T cells, B-cell-depleted T cells, or PBMCs.

CDR3 length: 16 residues. Trimming removed 4 bases from V and 0 bases from J; junction bases left unmatched: 5. CDR1 and CDR2 (germline): MGHRA, YSYEKL. Original processing notes: Reference gene primer amplification gave nucleated cell count estimates. Sequencing used immunoSEQ multiplex PCR; TCRdb keeps in-frame clones, though not all of them. V and J calls and clone size come straight from that table; D and trimming were deduced from the DNA. The repertoire holds some 89,000 clones, with over 60% as singletons. This TCR derives from a man in his sixties or seventies with acute or convalescent COVID-19. This chain joins TRBV4-1 and TRBJ2-2; 7 bases are a match to TRBD1. The sequenced material came from peripheral blood. Written as DNA, the CDR3 is TGCGCCAGCAGCCTCATGGGGACAGCGAACACCGGGGAGCTGTTTTTT. Its translation: CASSLMGTANTGELFF.